Shown below are 2 T cell receptor beta chains from a single sample sequenced in a study of T cells in narcolepsy. The repertoire was sequenced with immunoSEQ multiplex PCR; TCRdb's copy has only in-frame clones and lacks some. This sample carries roughly 34,000 clones, 87% of them seen once, and the ten largest clones take approximately 0.8%. Sequencing was performed on CD45RA- memory CD4+ T cells from PBMCs. The receptors originated from a human donor with narcolepsy.

The chain recombines TRBV18 with TRBJ2-5, with TRBD2 as a possible D gene (6 bases). V lost 4 bases to trimming and J lost 2 bases, with 14 bases between them. The CDR3 sequence is 15 residues long. CDR1 is KGHSH and CDR2 is LQKENI in the germline V gene. CDR3 coding DNA: TGTGCCAGCTCACGGCTAGCGCATATACAAGAGACCCAGTACTTC. This sequence encodes CASSRLAHIQETQYF.

J is TRBJ2-2 and V is TRBV4-3; the D gene could be TRBD1 or TRBD2 (5 bases each). Germline V gives CDR1 LGHNA, CDR2 YSLEER. Trimming stripped 4 bases from V and 6 bases from J, with 12 bases between. The CDR3 covers 14 residues. The DNA of the CDR3 is TGCGCCAGCAGCCTACGGGGCGATTCCGGGGAGCTGTTTTTT. It yields the protein CASSLRGDSGELFF.